These 6 T cell receptor beta chains came from one sample sequenced in a study of T-cell reconstitution after alpha-beta-depleted transplantation in children. Researchers prepared the TCRbeta library using unique molecular identifiers, the study reports. One entry per CDR3 protein, called by TCRdb with MiXCR from the PCR reads. The sample records about 400,000 distinct CDR3 sequences, about 14% being singletons. The sequencing used PBMCs, collected from the stem cell graft. The receptors originated from a human donor who donated a stem cell graft to a child with Fanconi anemia.

The V call is TRBV7-8, the J call TRBJ2-1; the match to TRBD2 covers 8 bases. The CDR3 loop spans 15 amino acids. Germline V gives CDR1 SGHVS, CDR2 FQNEAQ. V shed 4 bases, J shed 7 bases, and the junction held 9 bases outside the gene matches. CDR3 coding DNA: TGTGCCAGCAGCTACCGGCGGGGGGTTCCTAATGAGCAGTTCTTC. The encoded protein is CASSYRRGVPNEQFF.

The chain employs TRBV5-6 and TRBJ2-3; D assignment may be TRBD1 or TRBD2 (6 bases each). Germline CDR1 and CDR2: SGHDT and YYEEEE. This CDR3 contains 13 residues. V dropped 3 bases and J dropped 5 bases, with 10 bases sitting between them. The CDR3 sequence is CASSWGAVDTQYF. The CDR3 coding sequence is TGTGCCAGCAGCTGGGGGGCAGTAGATACGCAGTATTTT. The variable domain in full, completed from reference TRBV5-6 and TRBJ2-3, reads DAGVTQSPTHLIKTRGQQVTLRCSPKSGHDTVSWYQQALGQGPQFIFQYYEEEERQRGNFPDRFSGHQFPNYSSELNVNALLLGDSALYLCASSWGAVDTQYFGPGTRLTVL.

V gene TRBV7-2 combines with J gene TRBJ2-7; D ambiguous. Deletions cut 1 base from V and 3 bases from J, with 7 bases between. Per germline, CDR1 SGHTA and CDR2 FQGNSA. The CDR3 totals 13 residues. CDR3 sequence reads: CASSLVRYYEQYF. In DNA, the CDR3 is TGTGCCAGCAGCTTAGTAAGGTACTACGAGCAGTACTTC.

The rearrangement uses TRBV11-2 and TRBJ1-3; D unclear. Deletions cut 5 bases from V and 3 bases from J, with 8 bases between. Germline V gene lookup returns CDR1 SGHAT and CDR2 FQNNGV. The CDR3 covers 13 residues. CDR3 DNA: TGTGCCAGCAGCCTCAATCATGGAAACACCATATATTTT. Translated, it gives CASSLNHGNTIYF.

This clonotype was found many times. The chain carries TRBV5-1 and TRBJ2-5; no clear D. Germline lookup yields CDR1 SGHRS and CDR2 YFSETQ. V dropped 3 bases and J dropped 2 bases, with 14 bases sitting between them. The CDR3 spans 15 residues. This chain's CDR3 is CASSSVPNVQETQYF. The CDR3 nucleotides are TGCGCCAGCAGCTCGGTTCCGAACGTACAAGAGACCCAGTACTTC.

This clonotype was counted only a few times. The chain joins TRBV29-1 to TRBJ2-1; 11 bases are a match to TRBD2. The CDR3 sequence is 21 residues long. Unmatched junction bases numbered 22, after V lost 4 bases and J lost 2 bases. Germline lookup yields CDR1 SQVTM and CDR2 ANQGSEA. The CDR3 spells CSVVLRGTALAGGPPYNEQFF. The CDR3 region has the DNA TGCAGCGTTGTTCTTCGGGGGACCGCTTTAGCGGGGGGGCCCCCCTACAATGAGCAGTTCTTC.